A selection of T cell receptor beta chains follows, all from one sample in a study of blood T cell repertoires in COVID-19. Here immunoSEQ multiplex PCR was the method, and the copy in TCRdb shows in-frame clones only, minus some. The data show some 140,000 clones, with about 90% seen just once and approximately 0.55% held by the top ten. Sequencing was carried out using peripheral blood. The receptors originated from a man aged 50-60 years with acute or convalescent COVID-19. The CDR3 runs from the conserved cysteine through the conserved F or W. D genes are given only for firm matches.

cdr3_aa j_call v_call d_call
CASSQSPGQGAVYNEQFF TRBJ2-1 TRBV4-2 TRBD1
CASSEALRSQGNQPQHF TRBJ1-5 TRBV6-1 NA
CASIPREGISSYNEQFF TRBJ2-1 TRBV7-6 TRBD2
CASSRQGNQPQHF TRBJ1-5 TRBV3-1/TRBV3-2 TRBD1
CASSQPRQGPNEQYF TRBJ2-7 TRBV19 NA
CASSHTTGRGRDTEAFF TRBJ1-1 TRBV4-1 NA
CASSESRGPLHF TRBJ1-6 TRBV10-2 NA
CASSFSGEQFF TRBJ2-1 TRBV12-3/TRBV12-4 NA
CASSHGGGGQPQHF TRBJ1-5 TRBV27 NA
CAISDGVREGETQYF TRBJ2-5 TRBV10-3 TRBD2
CASISSDSLGNTIYF TRBJ1-3 TRBV28 NA
CASSEEGTASTDTQYF TRBJ2-3 TRBV9 NA
CATRSGQNTGELFF TRBJ2-2 TRBV24-1 NA
CASSRGGWRDSGNTIYF TRBJ1-3 TRBV7-2 NA
CASSPTEGDEQFF TRBJ2-1 TRBV18 NA
CASSQDVASEAFF TRBJ1-1 TRBV4-3 NA
CASSRMVAGETQYF TRBJ2-5 TRBV5-8 TRBD2
CASSQPPGTGDGYTF TRBJ1-2 TRBV3-1/TRBV3-2 TRBD1